Shown below are 17 T cell receptor beta chains from a single sample sequenced in a study of blood T cell repertoires in COVID-19. Only in-frame clones appear in the TCRdb table, and some are missing; sequencing was by immunoSEQ multiplex PCR. The sample lists some 100,000 clones, just over 90% occurring once. The sample taken for sequencing was peripheral blood. Source of these receptors: a man in his sixties with acute or convalescent COVID-19.

The rearrangement joins TRBV5-1 to TRBJ1-4; D not certain. This CDR3 contains 14 residues. The ends were cut back, 1 base at V and 2 bases at J, with 6 bases in the middle. The germline gives CDR1 SGHRS, CDR2 YFSETQ. CDR3 sequence reads: CASSLRGTNEKLFF. The CDR3 nucleotides read TGCGCCAGCAGCTTGCGGGGTACTAATGAAAAACTGTTTTTT.

The chain has TRBV20-1 and TRBJ1-1; TRBD1 matches 7 bases. The ends lost 6 bases at V and 9 bases at J; junction bases unmatched: 7. The CDR3 spans 11 residues. In germline, CDR1 is DFQATT, CDR2 SNEGSKA (reference sequence). The CDR3 region has the DNA TGCAGTGCAATCGGACAGGCCCAAGCTTTCTTT. This translates into CSAIGQAQAFF.

This clone was recorded once. The chain recombines TRBV7-8 with TRBJ1-2; 8 bases match TRBD1. The CDR3 is 14 residues long. Germline CDR1 reads SGHVS; CDR2 reads FQNEAQ. J was trimmed by 4 bases and V by 1 base; bases with no gene match: 2. CDR3 sequence: CASSLGQGAYGYTF. Written as DNA, the CDR3 is TGTGCCAGCAGCTTAGGTCAGGGGGCCTATGGCTACACCTTC. Filled out from reference TRBV7-8 and TRBJ1-2, the complete variable domain reads GAGVSQSPRYKVAKRGQDVALRCDPISGHVSLFWYQQALGQGPEFLTYFQNEAQLDKSGLPSDRFFAERPEGSVSTLKIQRTQQEDSAVYLCASSLGQGAYGYTFGSGTRLTVV.

The chain recombines TRBV2 with TRBJ2-7; the match to TRBD1 covers 9 bases. This CDR3 has 13 residues. V lost 8 bases to trimming and J lost 4 bases; unmatched junction nucleotides: 6. Per the germline V gene, CDR1 is SNHLY and CDR2 is FYNNEI. As DNA, the CDR3 is TGTGCCAGCGGCGGGACAGGGAGTTACGAGCAGTACTTC. Protein sequence: CASGGTGSYEQYF.

The chain couples TRBV24-1 to TRBJ1-2; 8 nucleotides line up with TRBD1. The germline V gene encodes CDR1 KGHDR and CDR2 SFDVKD. CDR3 length: 16 amino acids. V shed 3 bases, J shed 6 bases, and the junction held 11 bases outside the gene matches. In nucleotides, the CDR3 is TGTGCCACCAGTGATAACGGACAGGGCTTGAGTAATGGCTACACCTTC. This encodes CATSDNGQGLSNGYTF.

The CDR3 sequence: CASSSYLGAGAIEQFF. CDR3 nucleotides: TGTGCCAGCAGCTCCTATTTAGGGGCGGGAGCAATCGAGCAGTTCTTC. The V call is TRBV11-2, the J call TRBJ2-1; 7 bases agree with TRBD2. The CDR3 is 16 residues long. The ends lost 4 bases at V and 10 bases at J; junction bases unmatched: 16. The germline V gene encodes CDR1 SGHAT and CDR2 FQNNGV.

The chain joins TRBV28 to TRBJ1-5; D is possibly TRBD1 (6 bases). CDR1 MDHEN and CDR2 SYDVKM come from the germline V gene. V lost 6 bases and J lost 3, with 18 bases in between. The CDR3 has 16 amino acids. For the CDR3, the DNA is TGTGCCAGCAGCACAATCAAACAGGGAAACAATCAGCCCCAGCATTTT. It encodes CASSTIKQGNNQPQHF. Using reference TRBV28 and TRBJ1-5 for the parts outside the CDR3, the full variable domain is DVKVTQSSRYLVKRTGEKVFLECVQDMDHENMFWYRQDPGLGLRLIYFSYDVKMKEKGDIPEGYSVSREKKERFSLILESASTNQTSMYLCASSTIKQGNNQPQHFGDGTRLSIL.

This chain links TRBV19 with TRBJ2-2, with D perhaps TRBD2 (7 bases). V was pared by 1 base and J by 2 bases, with 20 bases between. This CDR3 has 19 residues. In germline, CDR1 is LNHDA, CDR2 SQIVND (reference sequence). In DNA form, the CDR3 reads TGTGCCAGTAGTATAGGGCTAGCGGAGAGGGGGGGAAACACCGGGGAGCTGTTTTTT. Its protein product is CASSIGLAERGGNTGELFF.

This clone was seen a few times. The chain has TRBV5-3 and TRBJ2-7, with D maybe TRBD2 (5 bases). TRBV5-3 carries the ORF label, with uncertain function. Trimming shortened V by 0 bases and J by 0 bases, and 28 bases separated the two germline ends. The CDR3 has 21 amino acids. The DNA for the CDR3 is TGTGCCAGAAGCTTGGGGGAGACACAGCAAGGCTGCACCCCCGTCTCCTACGAGCAGTACTTC. It is translated as CARSLGETQQGCTPVSYEQYF.

The V and J genes are TRBV6-6 and TRBJ1-5; 8 bases are a match to TRBD1. Germline trimming cut 6 bases from V and 5 bases from J; bases unmatched to any gene: 6. The CDR3 extends over 14 amino acids. The germline V gene has CDR1 MNHNY and CDR2 SVGAGI (reference sequence). CDR3: CASSSQGAYQPQHF. The CDR3 region has the DNA TGTGCCAGCAGCTCTCAGGGGGCCTATCAGCCCCAGCATTTT.

The chain employs TRBV6-6 and TRBJ2-3; 8 positions match TRBD1. V lost 5 bases, J lost 4 bases, and 5 bases stayed unmatched. Germline V gene sequence: CDR1 MNHNY, CDR2 SVGAGI (reference sequence). The CDR3 loop spans 14 amino acids. The CDR3 spells CASSRTGRPDTQYF. The CDR3 DNA follows: TGTGCCAGCAGTCGGACAGGGAGGCCAGATACGCAGTATTTT.

The CDR3 DNA reads as TGTGCCAGCAGCGTTCCGGGACAGGGCGACTACAATGAGCAGTTCTTC. This codes for CASSVPGQGDYNEQFF. The chain carries TRBV5-6 and TRBJ2-1; 9 bases are shared with TRBD1. CDR1 and CDR2 (germline): SGHDT, YYEEEE. Trimming removed 4 bases from V and 3 bases from J; junction bases left unmatched: 8. The CDR3 is 16 amino acids.

Written as DNA, the CDR3 is TGCGCCAGCAGCTTGGCCTCAGCGGATCAGTACTTC. This gives the protein CASSLASADQYF. This chain links TRBV5-1 with TRBJ2-5; tentatively, D is TRBD2 (5 bases). CDR1 SGHRS and CDR2 YFSETQ come from the germline V gene. The V end was cut by 0 bases, the J end by 11 bases, with 11 bases between. This CDR3 is built from 12 residues.

The chain joins TRBV24-1 to TRBJ2-1; 7 bases are shared with TRBD2. The CDR3 covers 17 residues. The germline gives CDR1 KGHDR, CDR2 SFDVKD. Trimming at V came to 4 bases and at J to 8 bases, leaving 16 bases not matched to a gene. For the CDR3, the DNA is TGTGCCACCAGTGACCCCCGGGGCGTCGGGAGGCCCGATGAGCAGTTCTTC. Translation: CATSDPRGVGRPDEQFF.

The rearrangement uses TRBV12-3 or TRBV12-4 and TRBJ2-1, with 7 bases lining up with TRBD2. The CDR3 totals 12 residues. V trimming: 4 bases; J trimming: 12 bases; junction bases outside the gene matches: 6. The CDR3 DNA reads TGTGCCAGCAGTTCCCGGGACTATTTGCAGTTCTTC. This sequence encodes CASSSRDYLQFF.

The chain recombines TRBV12-3 or TRBV12-4 with TRBJ1-2; TRBD1 might be the D (6 bases). The CDR3 has 12 residues. Trimming left V 9 bases short and J 7 bases short, with 15 bases between. CDR3 nucleotides: TGTGCCAGTGTTCAGGGGCCGGCTGGCTACACCTTC. Encoded protein: CASVQGPAGYTF.

The V call is TRBV21-1, the J call TRBJ2-7; the listed D gene, TRBD1, was not tested against the DNA. TRBV21-1 is tagged as a pseudogene. The CDR3 sequence is 14 residues long. CDR3 region: CASRAGQGELGQYV. CDR3 in DNA: TGTGCCAGCAGGGCGGGACAGGGTGAGTTAGGGCAGTACGTC.